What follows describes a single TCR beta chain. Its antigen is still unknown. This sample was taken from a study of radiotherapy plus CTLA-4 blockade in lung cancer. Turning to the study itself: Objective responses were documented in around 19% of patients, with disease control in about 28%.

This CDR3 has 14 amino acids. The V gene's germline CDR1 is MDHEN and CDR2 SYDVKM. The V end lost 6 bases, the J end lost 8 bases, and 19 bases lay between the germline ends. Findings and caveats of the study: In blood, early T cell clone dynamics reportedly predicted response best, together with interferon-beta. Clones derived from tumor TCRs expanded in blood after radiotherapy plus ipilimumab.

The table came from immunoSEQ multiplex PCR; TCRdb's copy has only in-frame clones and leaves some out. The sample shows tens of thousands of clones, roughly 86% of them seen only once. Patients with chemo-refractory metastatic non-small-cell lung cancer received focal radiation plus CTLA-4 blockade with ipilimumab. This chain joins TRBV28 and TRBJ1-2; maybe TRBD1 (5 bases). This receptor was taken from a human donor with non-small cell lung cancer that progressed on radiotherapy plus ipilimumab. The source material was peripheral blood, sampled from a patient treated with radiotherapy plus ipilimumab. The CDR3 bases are TGTGCCAGCAGCCAAGGGACCGGGCGCGGCGGCTACACCTTC. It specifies CASSQGTGRGGYTF.